A single sample is the source of the 21 T cell receptor beta chains below, sequenced in a study of technical replicates of blood from a few donors. The assay was immunoSEQ multiplex PCR, and TCRdb's table has in-frame clones only and misses some. This table has more than 80,000 clones, approximately 96% appearing once. Material: T cells isolated from PBMCs. These receptors were obtained from a human donor in good health.

The chain links TRBV15 to TRBJ1-5; D remains ambiguous. The germline V gene has CDR1 LNHNV and CDR2 YYDKDF (reference sequence). Between the trimmed V and J ends, which lost 1 base and 2 bases, there was a span of 9 bases. This CDR3 contains 15 residues. As DNA, the CDR3 is TGTGCCACCAGCAGAGGCCGCCAGGGCAATCAGCCCCAGCATTTT. This translates into CATSRGRQGNQPQHF.

The J gene is TRBJ2-2, the V gene TRBV6-5; TRBD2 matches 7 bases. The CDR3 length is 15 residues. The germline CDR1 and CDR2 sequences are MNHEY and SVGAGI. With 7 bases clipped from V and 3 bases from J, the junction kept 8 bases outside the gene matches. The CDR3 region is CASIIRAGHTGELFF. CDR3 nucleotides: TGTGCCAGCATAATCCGAGCGGGACACACCGGGGAGCTGTTTTTT.

The gene calls are TRBV6-5 and TRBJ1-3; the match to TRBD1 covers 9 bases. There are 15 residues in the CDR3. Germline V CDR1 and CDR2: MNHEY, SVGAGI. Trimming removed 0 bases from V and 3 bases from J; junction bases left unmatched: 0. Here the CDR3 reads CASSYSGQGGNTIYF. DNA for the CDR3: TGTGCCAGCAGTTACTCGGGACAGGGTGGAAACACCATATATTTT.

This clone was observed a handful of times. The chain joins TRBV20-1 to TRBJ1-4, with D unclear. The V and J ends lost 7 bases and 8 bases respectively, with 11 bases between them. Germline V lookup: CDR1 DFQATT, CDR2 SNEGSKA (reference sequence). The CDR3 totals 11 residues. In DNA, the CDR3 is TGCAGTGTCGGTGAGGCCGAAAAACTGTTTTTT. Encoded protein: CSVGEAEKLFF.

The chain links TRBV6-1 to TRBJ2-7; 11 bases line up with TRBD1. Trimming took 6 bases from V and 2 from J; bases not matched to a gene: 3. The germline gives CDR1 MNHNS, CDR2 SASEGT. The CDR3 runs 14 residues. The CDR3 DNA follows: TGTGCCAGCAGAGGACAGGGGGCGACCTACGAGCAGTACTTC. Its protein is CASRGQGATYEQYF.

The rearrangement uses TRBV7-3 and TRBJ2-1; tentative D call: TRBD2 (6 bases). Looked up from germline, CDR1 is SGHTA and CDR2 is FQGTGA. Trimming removed 5 bases at V and 7 bases at J, with 18 bases between. This CDR3 is 15 amino acids long. The DNA of the CDR3 is TGTGCCAGCAGCGTCAGAGACGGGAGAGGTAATGAGCAGTTCTTC. Residues: CASSVRDGRGNEQFF.

This chain links TRBV27 with TRBJ1-2; tentatively, D is TRBD1 (6 bases). Germline CDR1 MNHEY, CDR2 SMNVEV (reference sequence). Trimming removed 8 bases at V and 4 bases at J, with 14 bases between. The CDR3 contains 13 residues. Here the CDR3 DNA reads TGTGCCAGCGGTGACAGGTCGTTCTATGGCTACACCTTC. Translated: CASGDRSFYGYTF.

CDR3 region: CASSPTGRVAFF. The CDR3 coding sequence is TGTGCCAGTAGCCCGACAGGACGGGTAGCTTTCTTT. The chain joins TRBV19 to TRBJ1-1; tentatively, D is TRBD1 (6 bases). The CDR3 is 12 residues long. The germline V gene encodes CDR1 LNHDA and CDR2 SQIVND (reference sequence). The V and J ends lost 6 bases and 10 bases respectively, with 15 bases between them.

The chain is built from TRBV25-1 and TRBJ2-5; D is undetermined. V was pared by 4 bases and J by 2 bases, with 8 bases between. CDR1 MGHDK and CDR2 SYGVNS come from the germline V gene. The CDR3 consists of 13 residues. Here the CDR3 reads CASSGGEQETQYF. Here the CDR3 DNA reads TGTGCCAGCAGTGGAGGTGAACAAGAGACCCAGTACTTC.

This clone was counted between two and nine times. Here the CDR3 reads CASSQDRTGGDGYTF. The CDR3 DNA follows: TGCGCCAGCAGCCAAGATCGGACAGGGGGTGATGGCTACACCTTC. This chain links TRBV4-1 with TRBJ1-2, with 10 bases aligning to TRBD1. CDR1 and CDR2 (germline): MGHRA, YSYEKL. The ends lost 0 bases at V and 6 bases at J; junction bases unmatched: 4. This CDR3 contains 15 residues.

The chain uses TRBV28 and TRBJ2-3; TRBD1 is a possible D gene (6 bases). There are 16 residues in the CDR3. Germline V CDR1 and CDR2: MDHEN, SYDVKM. Trimming shortened V by 5 bases and J by 3 bases, and 18 bases separated the two germline ends. CDR3 residues: CASSPQGIRRTDTQYF. The CDR3 DNA follows: TGTGCCAGCAGTCCCCAGGGGATTCGAAGAACAGATACGCAGTATTTT.

This clone was recorded only once. The sample has other DNA sequences that encode this CDR3 too. The V call is TRBV5-1, the J call TRBJ2-3; perhaps TRBD1 as D (6 bases). The CDR3 length is 15 residues. The germline V and J ends were trimmed by 0 bases and 0 bases, with 8 bases remaining between them. Germline loops: CDR1 SGHRS, CDR2 YFSETQ. CDR3 amino acids: CASSLDRASTDTQYF. The CDR3 bases are TGCGCCAGCAGCTTGGACAGGGCAAGCACAGATACGCAGTATTTT.

The J gene is TRBJ1-1, the V gene TRBV6-5; a weak D match, TRBD1 (5 bases). In germline, CDR1 is MNHEY, CDR2 SVGAGI. Trimming stripped 2 bases from V and 1 base from J, with 8 bases between. This CDR3 is built from 14 residues. Written as DNA, the CDR3 is TGTGCCAGCAGTTACGGACACCAGAACACTGAAGCTTTCTTT. The encoded protein is CASSYGHQNTEAFF.

On this clone itself: A read error may account for a junction end that differs from germline. The chain links TRBV20-1 to TRBJ2-2, with D possibly matching TRBD2 (6 bases). From germline, CDR1 is DFQATT and CDR2 SNEGSKA (reference sequence). The CDR3 contains 10 residues. CDR3 amino acids: CCREAGELFF. The CDR3, as DNA: TGTTGCAGGGAGGCCGGGGAGCTGTTTTTT.

The rearrangement uses TRBV9 and TRBJ2-5; D not resolved. Germline V gives CDR1 SGDLS, CDR2 YYNGEE. V was clipped by 5 bases and J by 5 bases, with 10 bases between them. The CDR3 contains 12 residues. CDR3 amino acids: CASSDSRETQYF. The CDR3 DNA sequence: TGTGCCAGCAGTGACTCCCGGGAGACCCAGTACTTC. The full variable domain, in which reference TRBV9 and TRBJ2-5 provide the parts outside the CDR3, is DSGVTQTPKHLITATGQRVTLRCSPRSGDLSVYWYQQSLDQGLQFLIQYYNGEERAKGNILERFSAQQFPDLHSELNLSSLELGDSALYFCASSDSRETQYFGPGTRLLVL.

The chain has TRBV6-5 and TRBJ1-1, with 9 bases identical to TRBD1. CDR3 length: 14 amino acids. Trimming at V came to 7 bases and at J to 8 bases, leaving 11 bases not matched to a gene. The germline gives CDR1 MNHEY, CDR2 SVGAGI. The CDR3 DNA is TGTGCCAGCACCCGACAGGGGGTCCCCTCCGAAGCTTTCTTT. Amino acid sequence: CASTRQGVPSEAFF.

This clone was found once. This chain joins TRBV13 and TRBJ2-1; perhaps TRBD2 as D (5 bases). The CDR3 extends over 12 amino acids. The germline CDR1 and CDR2 sequences are PRHDT and FYEKMQ (reference sequence). Trimming took 0 bases from V and 12 from J, leaving 9 bases between them. The CDR3 DNA reads as TGTGCCAGCAGCTTAGGCCTTGCGGGGCAGTTCTTC. This gives the protein CASSLGLAGQFF. The full variable domain, with the rest looked up from reference TRBV13 and TRBJ2-1, is AAGVIQSPRHLIKEKRETATLKCYPIPRHDTVYWYQQGPGQDPQFLISFYEKMQSDKGSIPDRFSAQQFSDYHSELNMSSLELGDSALYFCASSLGLAGQFFGPGTRLTVL.

This clone occurred once. V and J are TRBV30 and TRBJ2-1, with 10 bases identical to TRBD1. Losses at the gene ends were 2 bases for V and 10 bases for J; bases not matched to a gene: 5. This CDR3 comprises 13 residues. Germline CDR1 is GTSNPN and CDR2 is SVGIG (reference sequence). CDR3 sequence (DNA): TGTGCCTGGAGTCAGACAGGGGGCCAGGAGCAGTTCTTC. Protein sequence: CAWSQTGGQEQFF.

The rearrangement links TRBV6-5 to TRBJ2-7; maybe TRBD2 (7 bases). There are 15 residues in the CDR3. Trimming shortened V by 8 bases and J by 7 bases, and 24 bases separated the two germline ends. Germline assignment: CDR1 MNHEY and CDR2 SVGAGI. The CDR3 here is CASRGPGTGGQEQYF. The CDR3 coding sequence is TGTGCCAGCCGTGGACCCGGGACGGGGGGACAAGAGCAGTACTTC.

The chain employs TRBV7-2 and TRBJ1-1; D is perhaps TRBD1 (6 bases). Germline CDR1 and CDR2: SGHTA and FQGNSA. This CDR3 is 15 amino acids long. V gave up 6 bases and J gave up 5 bases, with 19 bases separating them. CDR3 sequence reads: CASSYPTGPLTEAFF. CDR3 coding DNA: TGTGCCAGCAGTTACCCGACAGGACCCCTTACTGAAGCTTTCTTT. Using reference TRBV7-2 and TRBJ1-1 for the parts outside the CDR3, the full variable domain is GAGVSQSPSNKVTEKGKDVELRCDPISGHTALYWYRQSLGQGLEFLIYFQGNSAPDKSGLPSDRFSAERTGGSVSTLTIQRTQQEDSAVYLCASSYPTGPLTEAFFGQGTRLTVV.

The rearrangement uses TRBV20-1 and TRBJ2-7; the D is unclear. Germline assignment: CDR1 DFQATT and CDR2 SNEGSKA (reference sequence). V lost 6 bases, J lost 5 bases, and 11 bases lay in between. CDR3 length: 11 residues. This chain's CDR3 is CSAERLNEQYF. DNA of the CDR3: TGCAGTGCCGAGAGGCTTAACGAGCAGTACTTC.